The entry below describes one T cell receptor beta chain. Its antigen remains unidentified. Base qualities are not at hand, and no much larger clone is one base apart. Libraries were constructed by the immunoSEQ multiplex PCR assay. For the multiplex PCR, a mixture combining 60 forward primers for TCR Vbeta segments and 13 reverse primers for TCR Jbeta segments was used. Amplification of the CDR3 region of rearranged TCR beta genes was performed with a multiplex PCR assay on genomic DNA. On the Illumina HiSeq System, the amplified TCR beta libraries were sequenced as 87-base-pair reads. In the paper's pipeline: A later analysis counted tens of millions of unique TCR beta chains across the 666 repertoires, and 10 million to 11 million of these chains were shared by at least two donors. To remove PCR and sequencing errors, raw reads were error-corrected and collapsed into unique sequences using a nearest-neighbor algorithm that merged closely related sequences. V, D and J gene segments were assigned by aligning CDR3 sequences to IMGT reference sequences. For a sequence to be retained, a match of at least six nucleotides to both a V gene segment and a J gene segment was required. Rearrangements were called productive when the CDR3 lacked stop codons and stayed in frame with V and J; all others were non-productive. Following IMGT convention, CDR3 was defined as the stretch from the second conserved V-encoded cysteine to the conserved J-encoded phenylalanine. The earlier analysis of about 610 of the donors excluded sequences that lacked an unambiguous match to a single V gene segment. An earlier analysis of over 450 of the donors classified V segments as functional when productive rearrangements were above 56.7% and as segregating when the standard deviation between donors was above 5%. A statistical classification framework was developed to diagnose cytomegalovirus status using the catalog of TCR beta chain sequences. V and J gene assignment, in a later analysis, came from comparing TCR nucleotide sequences with IMGT/GENE-DB human TR gene sequences. In a later analysis, CDR3 sequences and most-parsimonious VDJ recombination scenarios were assigned using the TCRdist pipeline. In a later analysis, each TCR beta chain was defined by its CDR3 amino acid sequence together with its V-gene family, and reads lacking a unique V-gene family were excluded. A later analysis removed 592 highly shared, low-generation-probability nucleotide sequences to deal with suspected cross-contamination and a sequencing artifact. For each public chain, a later analysis derived a clonal expansion index from normalized ranks of inferred template counts within each repertoire. In a later analysis, generation probabilities were computed using a VDJ recombination model fitted to out-of-frame rearrangements, and the results were checked against IGoR. In a later analysis, hypergeometric tests were used to score TCR-TCR, TCR-HLA and TCR-CMV co-occurrence, with a repertoire-size bias correction applied to TCR pairs. To estimate false discovery rates, a later analysis permuted the HLA or CMV assignments 20 times. A later analysis grouped co-occurring TCRs with DBSCAN, adding TCRdist sequence similarity when clustering within HLA-allele-positive subsets. Repertoires with fewer than 30,000 or more than 120,000 public chains, plus five repertoires with anomalous nucleotide sharing, were excluded from co-occurrence clustering. TCRdb holds this immuneACCESS table with in-frame rearrangements only. Some clones are missing; in checked studies, unresolved V genes explain under half, and the rest has no known cause. V, J and clone size were drawn from that table, and D and trimming were deduced from the DNA. Present in this sample are around 63,000 clones, 70% to 85% of which were seen just once. About 7.6% of the sample is taken by the ten largest.

The data originate from a study of cytomegalovirus exposure and HLA in healthy donors (dated by TCRdb to about 2017). Some background on the complete study: According to an earlier analysis of 587 of the donors, roughly 180 million T cells yielded 117 million unique TCR beta sequences and about 300 Gb of sequence data. In a later genetic analysis, genome-wide SNP genotypes for about three fifths of the roughly 670 donors were used, and that subset was treated as a discovery cohort. Several DR-DQ haplotypes were handled as single units for association and clustering because linkage in the cohort was strong. All discovery cohort repertoires had been generated on a single sequencing platform. Around 300 gigabases of sequencing data and approximately 84 million unique TCR sequences were included in an early release covering under 650 HLA-typed donors. To study patterns of TCR occurrence, a later analysis re-analyzed previously published TCR beta repertoires from under 750 donors and added high-resolution HLA genotyping. In an earlier analysis of more than 550 of the donors, high-throughput TCR beta sequencing was used to judge whether each TCR beta V gene segment behaved as functional or pseudogenic. To predict cytomegalovirus infection status, the study brought together high-throughput TCR immunosequencing, statistical association of individual TCRs with disease status, and machine learning. Class I and class II HLA loci were covered by the typing at four-digit resolution. The genetic ancestry cluster associated with self-reported Caucasian donors included about 84% of the roughly 400 genotyped donors. The study was designed to test whether signatures of past pathogen exposure could be identified by cataloging public T cell receptors. The T cell repertoires of 550 to 850 subjects were profiled by immunosequencing and related to cytomegalovirus serostatus. Across 300 to 400 genotyped donors of the cohort, an average of 235,054 unique TCR beta nucleotide sequences per donor were sequenced, and roughly 20% of those sequences were non-productive. Besides the first cohort of approximately 710 subjects, a separate validation cohort made up of 120 different subjects was used. Typing coverage differed by locus: A, B, C, DRB1 and DQB1 were typed in roughly 620-630 donors, DQA1 in 500 to 550, DPA1 in some 570, and DPB1 in just under 490. Alongside the repertoire data, information on donor age, sex, ethnicity and CMV serostatus was compiled. The later analysis used no new phenotypic data to find candidate immune exposures, relying instead on TCR beta sequences and their occurrence across donors. Broader findings and caveats from the paper: The 87-base-pair reads could not distinguish some IMGT-functional V segments, including TRBV6-2 and TRBV6-3, so those segments were excluded. A cluster of highly shared sequence variants was judged likely to represent a technical artifact of the sequencing pipeline. In a later analysis, HLA-associated TCR beta chains were found to be more clonally expanded and to have lower generation probabilities than equally common non-associated chains. A later analysis reported that several top co-occurrence clusters appeared linked to parvovirus B19, influenza, CMV and Epstein-Barr virus. In vitro tests confirmed that a few of the cytomegalovirus-associated TCR beta chains recognize cytomegalovirus antigens. Because HLA typing was unavailable for some donors at each locus, only the typed subset was used in association tests. When HLA alleles, especially DR and DQ, strongly co-occurred, TCR associations were difficult to assign to individual alleles. Cytomegalovirus status was reported to be diagnosed by the classifier with high specificity and sensitivity in both the original and validation cohorts. In an earlier analysis of approximately 600 of the donors, most TCR beta V segments were observed in productive rearrangements about 90% or about 30% of the time, broadly matching IMGT annotations. In a later genetic analysis, fewer N-insertions in productive TCRs were reported among donors in an Asian-associated ancestry cluster than the roughly 640-donor mean. The authors suggested that the approach could potentially be extended to other disease states and immunological phenotypes. Correlated functional status among segregating V segments might reflect linkage disequilibrium, but an unknown experimental factor could not be ruled out. Presence/absence analyses assumed roughly uniform sequencing depth across donors, an assumption that may not hold. At a false discovery rate of 0.05, a later analysis linked 15,000 to 20,000 TCR beta sequences to specific HLA alleles. A later analysis found that TCR association rates varied across HLA loci, with DRB1 alleles showing the most associated TCRs and HLA-C alleles the fewest. A later genetic analysis associated a missense DCLRE1C variant with V-gene and J-gene trimming of TCR beta chains, and an independent cohort replicated the association. Most TCR sequences were seen in very few donors, while some public TCRs were found in many individuals. A further reported finding was that TCR beta sequences accurately predicted the HLA-A and HLA-B alleles for most subjects in the first cohort. Most CMV-associated TCR beta chains appeared to be HLA-restricted in a later analysis, and the HLA associations seemed to be driven largely by CMV exposure. For the cohort, immune exposure information was limited to CMV serostatus. The earlier analysis of some 560 of the donors excluded fewer than 20 rarely observed V segments, including chromosome 9 orphons, because counts were too low. A total of some 180 TCR beta chains were listed by the study as associated with cytomegalovirus. In this cohort, only TCR beta chains were sequenced, and detectable features were limited by the absence of alpha or paired-chain data.

CDR1 and CDR2 (SNHLY, FYNNEI) derive from the germline V gene. The junction shows trimming of 5 bases on V and 2 bases on J, and the gene matches do not reach 6 bases of it. Inclusive of the bounding cysteine and phenylalanine, the CDR3 is 15 residues long. The CDR3 DNA has 45 bases and is translated from base 1. The cohort consisted of 666 healthy bone marrow donors. At the time of sampling, every cohort member was nominally healthy, though immune exposures that went unrecorded were likely present. The donor was CMV seropositive and belonged to the group of more than 250 seropositive cohort members. A peripheral blood sample was provided by each donor, and peripheral blood mononuclear cells were used for TCR beta sequencing. Genomic DNA was extracted from the blood cell samples with the Qiagen DNeasy Blood Extraction Kit.

This TCR was recovered from a man aged 55-75 years in good health and CMV-seropositive. Source material: PBMCs. Recombination joined TRBV2 with TRBJ1-5; TRBD1 aligns with 7 central bases. The sequenced DNA: TGTGCCAGCAGTCGACAGGGCGAAGGCAATCAGCCCCAGCATTTT. This encodes CASSRQGEGNQPQHF.